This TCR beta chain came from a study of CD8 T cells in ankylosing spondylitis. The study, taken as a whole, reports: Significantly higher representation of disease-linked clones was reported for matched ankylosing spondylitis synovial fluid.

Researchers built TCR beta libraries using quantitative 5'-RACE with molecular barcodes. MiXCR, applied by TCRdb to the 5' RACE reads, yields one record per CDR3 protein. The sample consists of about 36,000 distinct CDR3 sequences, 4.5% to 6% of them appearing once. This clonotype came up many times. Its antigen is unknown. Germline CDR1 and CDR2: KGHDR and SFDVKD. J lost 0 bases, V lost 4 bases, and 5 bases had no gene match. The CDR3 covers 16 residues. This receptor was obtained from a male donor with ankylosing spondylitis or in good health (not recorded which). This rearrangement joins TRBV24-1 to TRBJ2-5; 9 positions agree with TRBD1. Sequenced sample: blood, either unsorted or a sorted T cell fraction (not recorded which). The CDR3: CATSEDRDRDQETQYF. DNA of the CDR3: TGTGCCACCAGTGAGGACCGGGACAGGGACCAAGAGACCCAGTACTTC.